These T cell receptor beta chains were read from a single sample in a study of shared clonotypes between healthy human individuals. Repertoires were generated with immunoSEQ multiplex PCR, while TCRdb's copy carries only in-frame clones and drops some. The data show 550,000 to 650,000 clones, 95% to 97% seen once. Sequencing was done on a sample of naive CD8+ T cells sorted from blood. The origin of the receptors is a woman aged 25 to 45 in good health. Both conserved end residues are part of each CDR3. A D gene is named only where the DNA matches it firmly. The size field is filled for only some rows; it gives once, few, many or a size class.

j_call | v_call | d_call | clone_size | cdr3_aa | cdr3_nt
TRBJ2-5 | TRBV5-6 | TRBD2 | - | CASSIRSPSGSFETQYF | TGTGCCAGCAGCATCCGATCTCCTAGCGGGAGTTTTGAGACCCAGTACTTC
TRBJ2-1 | TRBV7-9 | TRBD2 | - | CASSLASGGPGEQFF | TGTGCCAGCAGCTTAGCCTCGGGAGGGCCGGGGGAGCAGTTCTTC
TRBJ2-2 | TRBV19 | - | - | CASSIRLATNTGELFF | TGTGCCAGTAGTATACGGCTAGCGACGAACACCGGGGAGCTGTTTTTT
TRBJ2-7 | TRBV27 | TRBD2 | - | CASSPGTSGGYEQYF | TGTGCCAGCAGTCCCGGGACTAGCGGGGGGTACGAGCAGTACTTC
TRBJ2-7 | TRBV27 | - | - | CASSPLTGTSYEQYF | TGTGCCAGCAGTCCCCTTACCGGGACCTCCTACGAGCAGTACTTC
TRBJ2-5 | TRBV25-1 | - | - | CASSEVARGTQYF | TGTGCCAGCAGTGAAGTCGCGCGTGGGACCCAGTACTTC
TRBJ2-7 | TRBV4-1 | - | - | CASSQEIRIYEQYF | TGCGCCAGCAGCCAAGAGATAAGGATTTACGAGCAGTACTTC
TRBJ2-1 | TRBV5-6 | TRBD2 | - | CASSLDGGRGNEQFF | TGTGCCAGCAGCTTAGACGGCGGGAGGGGGAATGAGCAGTTCTTC
TRBJ2-3 | TRBV4-1 | TRBD2 | once | CASSLGLDQDTQYF | TGCGCCAGCAGCCTCGGACTAGACCAAGATACGCAGTATTTT
TRBJ1-1 | TRBV28 | - | - | CASSLSPGTEAFF | TGTGCCAGCAGTTTATCCCCGGGAACTGAAGCTTTCTTT
TRBJ1-4 | TRBV4-2 | TRBD1 | - | CASSQAPGQGEGEKLFF | TGTGCCAGCAGCCAAGCTCCCGGACAGGGAGAGGGTGAAAAACTGTTTTTT
TRBJ1-5 | TRBV27 | - | - | CASSLGGPNQPQHF | TGTGCCAGCAGTTTAGGGGGCCCCAATCAGCCCCAGCATTTT
TRBJ2-3 | TRBV27 | - | - | CASSMDISTDTQYF | TGTGCCAGCAGTATGGACATTAGCACAGATACGCAGTATTTT